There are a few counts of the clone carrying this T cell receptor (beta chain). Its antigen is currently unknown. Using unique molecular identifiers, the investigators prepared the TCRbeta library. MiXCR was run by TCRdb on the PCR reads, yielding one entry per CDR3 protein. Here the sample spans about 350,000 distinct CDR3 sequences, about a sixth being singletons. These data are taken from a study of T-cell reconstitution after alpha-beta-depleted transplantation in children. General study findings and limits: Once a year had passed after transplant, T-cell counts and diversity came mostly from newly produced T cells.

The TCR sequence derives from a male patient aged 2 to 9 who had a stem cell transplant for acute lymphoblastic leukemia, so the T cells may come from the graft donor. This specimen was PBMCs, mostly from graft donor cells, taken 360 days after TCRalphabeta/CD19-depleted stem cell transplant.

CDR3 sequence: CASSIETARPPYEQYF. In DNA, the CDR3 is TGTGCCAGCAGCATTGAGACCGCCCGACCCCCCTACGAGCAGTACTTC. This chain joins TRBV7-2 and TRBJ2-7, with D unclear. Germline V gene sequence: CDR1 SGHTA, CDR2 FQGNSA. The ends were cut back, 5 bases at V and 2 bases at J, with 19 bases in the middle. This CDR3 has 16 amino acids.